This record covers a single T cell receptor beta chain. The entry originates in a study of shared T cell receptors in the human thymus. Clones were read by immunoSEQ multiplex PCR, and TCRdb kept only the in-frame ones, dropping some. In the table there are 640,000 or so clones, around 87% of which are singletons. The germline V gene encodes CDR1 SGHDN and CDR2 FVKESK. The CDR3 runs 16 residues. V dropped 4 bases and J dropped 6; count of bases not matched to a gene: 10. In addition, the sample was reused for a study of human thymus T cells. That paper states: Seemingly biased V and J gene usage marked thymic and blood repertoires.

The receptor was isolated from a boy less than two years old with a congenital heart defect. Sequenced material: thymocytes. The rearrangement uses TRBV14 and TRBJ1-4; 8 bases line up with TRBD1. The CDR3: CASSPTYRGKDEKLFF. As DNA, the CDR3 is TGTGCCAGCAGCCCTACCTACAGGGGGAAGGATGAAAAACTGTTTTTT.